This is a list of T cell receptor beta chains from one sample in a study of blood T cell repertoires in COVID-19. Sequenced by immunoSEQ multiplex PCR; TCRdb stores in-frame clones only, minus some. Here the sample spans 210,000 or so clones, about four fifths being singletons. Sequencing input: PBMCs or T cells enriched from blood (not recorded which). These TCRs come from a woman between 45 and 65 years old who had been exposed to COVID-19. Each CDR3 is given with its conserved first and last residue. A D gene is named only where the DNA matches it firmly. Clone size is not always given. Where it is, it says once, few, many or a class for expanded clones.

NA	TRBV24-1	few	TRBJ1-2	TGTGCCACCGCTACAGGGAATTATGGCTACACCTTC	CATATGNYGYTF
NA	TRBV5-3	NA	TRBJ2-1	TGTGCCAGAAGCGCGCGGGACCCTGAGTATGAGCAGTTCTTC	CARSARDPEYEQFF
TRBD1	TRBV13	NA	TRBJ1-2	TGTGCCAGCAGCTCCCGGACAGGGTCCAACTATGGCTACACCTTC	CASSSRTGSNYGYTF
TRBD2	TRBV5-1	NA	TRBJ2-5	TGCGCCAGCAGAAGGGCTAGCGGGGGTATCGAGAGTCAAGAGACCCAGTACTTC	CASRRASGGIESQETQYF
NA	TRBV25-1	NA	TRBJ1-1	TGTGCCAGCAGTGAAGTTAACTTCGCTGAAGCTTTCTTT	CASSEVNFAEAFF
NA	TRBV5-6	NA	TRBJ2-5	TGTGCCAGCAGCTTGGACCGGGTAACGAGAGAGACCCAGTACTTC	CASSLDRVTRETQYF
TRBD2	TRBV2	NA	TRBJ2-3	TGTGCCAGCAGTCGGGGACTAGCGGTTACAGATACGCAGTATTTT	CASSRGLAVTDTQYF
TRBD2	TRBV2	NA	TRBJ2-3	TGTGCCAGCGTGCGGGGGGGCACAGATACGCAGTATTTT	CASVRGGTDTQYF
TRBD2	TRBV19	NA	TRBJ2-1	TGTGCCAGTAGTATCCAGCGGGGGGCCTACAATGAGCAGTTCTTC	CASSIQRGAYNEQFF
NA	TRBV11-3	NA	TRBJ2-4	TGTGCCAGCAGCGACGGTGGGCCCAAAAACATTCAGTACTTC	CASSDGGPKNIQYF
TRBD1	TRBV19	NA	TRBJ1-1	TGTGCCAGTAGTATTAGACAGGGGGTATGGGACACTGAAGCTTTCTTT	CASSIRQGVWDTEAFF
NA	TRBV5-1	NA	TRBJ1-1	TGCGCCAGCAAGGGGGGGCTAGGGAACACTGAAGCTTTCTTT	CASKGGLGNTEAFF
TRBD1	TRBV6-5	NA	TRBJ2-4	TGTGCCAGCAGTCCCCGGACAGGTCGGGACATTCAGTACTTC	CASSPRTGRDIQYF
TRBD1	TRBV29-1	NA	TRBJ1-6	TGCAGCGTATACCAGGACAGGGGGAGTTCACCCCTCCACTTT	CSVYQDRGSSPLHF
NA	TRBV7-8	NA	TRBJ2-5	TGTGCCAGCAGCTTAGGGGGCTCCCAAGAGACCCAGTACTTC	CASSLGGSQETQYF
NA	TRBV7-2	NA	TRBJ2-6	TGTGCCAGCAGCTTAGCCGGAGGGTTTTCCTCTGGGGCCAACGTCCTGACTTTC	CASSLAGGFSSGANVLTF
TRBD2	TRBV10-3	NA	TRBJ2-1	TGTGCCATCAGTGAGGTAGCGGGGGGCCACAATGAGCAGTTCTTC	CAISEVAGGHNEQFF
NA	TRBV6-6	once	TRBJ2-7	TGTGCCAGCAGTCCGACAGGGAGGTCCTACGAGCAGTACTTC	CASSPTGRSYEQYF
NA	TRBV3-1/TRBV3-2	NA	TRBJ2-7	TGTGCCAGCAGCCAAGGCTTGAGCGGCTCCTACGAGCAGTACTTC	CASSQGLSGSYEQYF
TRBD1	TRBV7-2	NA	TRBJ1-1	TGTGCCAGCAGCCAGAGGGGACAGGGGTTTTGGGGAACTGAAGCTTTCTTT	CASSQRGQGFWGTEAFF
NA	TRBV3-1/TRBV3-2	NA	TRBJ2-1	TGTGCCAGCAGCCTCCGGGATGAGCAGTTCTTC	CASSLRDEQFF
NA	TRBV18	many	TRBJ2-1	TGTGCCAGCTCACGTACTAGCCCCGCGTTATACGGGCAGTTCTTC	CASSRTSPALYGQFF
TRBD2	TRBV19	NA	TRBJ2-5	TGTGCCAGTAGTGTGGCTAGCGGGGGCCTGTACCAAGAGACCCAGTACTTC	CASSVASGGLYQETQYF
NA	TRBV5-1	NA	TRBJ1-2	TGCGCCAGCAGCCGAACCGAAACAGATAACTATGGCTACACCTTC	CASSRTETDNYGYTF
TRBD1	TRBV24-1	once	TRBJ2-1	TGTGCCACCAGTGGGATAGGGACAGGGGGACATGAGCAGTTCTTC	CATSGIGTGGHEQFF
NA	TRBV7-6	NA	TRBJ1-1	TGTGCCAGCAGCCAAAGGGGAACTGAAGCTTTCTTT	CASSQRGTEAFF
TRBD1	TRBV28	NA	TRBJ1-5	TGTGCCAGCAGTTTACCCGACAGGGGCAATCAGCCCCAGCATTTT	CASSLPDRGNQPQHF
TRBD1	TRBV10-3	NA	TRBJ1-1	TGTGCCATCAGTGGGACAGGGAACACTGAAGCTTTCTTT	CAISGTGNTEAFF
NA	TRBV28	NA	TRBJ2-7	TGTGCCAGCAGTTTACTGGGGGCGAGCTACGAGCAGTACTTC	CASSLLGASYEQYF